The 20 T cell receptor beta chains below were found in one sample sequenced in a study of shared clonotypes between healthy human individuals. TCRdb keeps only in-frame clones here, not all; method: immunoSEQ multiplex PCR. The sample holds some 1,100,000 clones; about four fifths are singletons and the top ten take 0.5% to 0.6%. Sample: memory CD4+ T cells from PBMCs. Described subset: CD45RA-negative fraction. These TCRs come from a man between 18 and 29 years old in good health. Some clones in this sample may be carry-over from other donors' samples.

This clone was detected only once. J is TRBJ1-5 and V is TRBV15, with 7 bases identical to TRBD1. The CDR3 loop spans 18 amino acids. J was trimmed by 0 bases and V by 8 bases; bases with no gene match: 16. The germline gives CDR1 LNHNV, CDR2 YYDKDF (reference sequence). The CDR3 region is CATGPPGGWGYSNQPQHF. The CDR3 DNA follows: TGTGCCACCGGACCACCAGGGGGGTGGGGGTATAGCAATCAGCCCCAGCATTTT. The full variable domain, rest sourced from reference TRBV15 and TRBJ1-5, is DAMVIQNPRYQVTQFGKPVTLSCSQTLNHNVMYWYQQKSSQAPKLLFHYYDKDFNNEADTPDNFQSRRPNTSFCFLDIRSPGLGDTAMYLCATGPPGGWGYSNQPQHFGDGTRLSIL.

The chain couples TRBV4-2 to TRBJ2-5; D is undetermined. Germline CDR1 reads LGHNA; CDR2 reads YNFKEQ. The V end was cut by 4 bases, the J end by 2 bases, with 8 bases between. The CDR3 sequence is 13 residues long. DNA of the CDR3: TGTGCCAGCAGCCCTGAGGCGCAAGAGACCCAGTACTTC. It specifies CASSPEAQETQYF.

The chain has TRBV6-5 and TRBJ1-4, with D unresolved. CDR3 length: 15 amino acids. The ends were cut back, 2 bases at V and 5 bases at J, with 12 bases in the middle. Germline V gene sequence: CDR1 MNHEY, CDR2 SVGAGI. This CDR3 is CASSYRGHGNEKLFF. The CDR3 DNA reads as TGTGCCAGCAGTTACCGCGGGCATGGGAATGAAAAACTGTTTTTT.

The rearrangement uses TRBV9 and TRBJ2-2, with 11 bases aligning to TRBD1. After removal of 4 bases from V and 6 bases from J, the junction contained 5 bases not matched to a gene. The germline gives CDR1 SGDLS, CDR2 YYNGEE. This CDR3 is built from 15 residues. For the CDR3, the DNA is TGTGCCAGCAGCCCTCGGACAGGGGGCTCCGGGGAGCTGTTTTTT. This gives the protein CASSPRTGGSGELFF.

This sequence joins TRBV4-2 and TRBJ1-1; D perhaps matches TRBD1 (6 bases). Trimming removed 4 bases at V and 3 bases at J, with 18 bases between. CDR3 size: 16 residues. In germline, CDR1 is LGHNA, CDR2 YNFKEQ. The CDR3, as DNA: TGTGCCAGCAGCCCCAGAGCAGGGGAAGGGGACACTGAAGCTTTCTTT. This translates into CASSPRAGEGDTEAFF.

The chain employs TRBV28 and TRBJ2-3, with D hard to call. CDR3 length: 14 amino acids. V gave up 4 bases and J gave up 4 bases, with 12 bases separating them. Germline V gene sequence: CDR1 MDHEN, CDR2 SYDVKM. The CDR3 sequence is CASSSGDGADTQYF. In nucleotides, the CDR3 is TGTGCCAGCAGTTCAGGAGACGGCGCAGATACGCAGTATTTT.

This clone was recorded once. Different DNA sequences within this sample yield the same CDR3. V usage is TRBV20-1 and J usage is TRBJ2-7; D is uncertain. Germline V gene lookup returns CDR1 DFQATT and CDR2 SNEGSKA (reference sequence). The CDR3 has 10 residues. V was cut by 3 bases and J by 4 bases, with 4 bases left in between. The CDR3 DNA reads as TGCAGTGCTAGGAGTTACGAGCAGTACTTC. It codes for CSARSYEQYF.

This chain links TRBV5-1 with TRBJ2-7; either TRBD1 or TRBD2 may fit D (6 bases each). Germline V CDR1 and CDR2: SGHRS, YFSETQ. The CDR3 has 15 amino acids. V was cut by 0 bases and J by 5 bases, with 15 bases left in between. The CDR3 reads CASSLDGGGTNEQYF. CDR3 nucleotide sequence: TGCGCCAGCAGCTTGGACGGAGGGGGTACAAACGAGCAGTACTTC. Looking up the rest from reference TRBV5-1 and TRBJ2-7 gives the full variable domain: KAGVTQTPRYLIKTRGQQVTLSCSPISGHRSVSWYQQTPGQGLQFLFEYFSETQRNKGNFPGRFSGRQFSNSRSEMNVSTLELGDSALYLCASSLDGGGTNEQYFGPGTRLTVT.

The chain combines TRBV4-1 with TRBJ1-6, with D possibly being TRBD1 (5 bases). Germline CDR1 MGHRA, CDR2 YSYEKL. The CDR3 contains 17 residues. V lost 0 bases to trimming and J lost 3 bases, with 12 bases between them. The CDR3 is CASSQDPQGHYNSPLHF. The CDR3 DNA follows: TGCGCCAGCAGCCAAGATCCCCAGGGCCACTATAATTCACCCCTCCACTTT.

V gene TRBV11-2 combines with J gene TRBJ1-5; D gene unclear. The germline V and J ends were trimmed by 1 base and 9 bases, with 16 bases remaining between them. The length of the CDR3 is 15 residues. Germline CDR1 and CDR2: SGHAT and FQNNGV. CDR3 nucleotide sequence: TGTGCCAGCAGCTTAGGAGACACTCAATGGGGGCCCCAGCATTTT. It translates to CASSLGDTQWGPQHF.

The rearrangement uses TRBV5-1 and TRBJ1-4; no clear D gene. CDR1 SGHRS and CDR2 YFSETQ come from the germline V gene. Trimming stripped 4 bases from V and 6 bases from J, with 13 bases between. The CDR3 loop spans 14 amino acids. CDR3 in DNA: TGCGCCAGCAGCCTTGGGTCCGGGGATGAAAAACTGTTTTTT. Amino acids: CASSLGSGDEKLFF. Using reference TRBV5-1 and TRBJ1-4 for the parts outside the CDR3, the full variable domain is KAGVTQTPRYLIKTRGQQVTLSCSPISGHRSVSWYQQTPGQGLQFLFEYFSETQRNKGNFPGRFSGRQFSNSRSEMNVSTLELGDSALYLCASSLGSGDEKLFFGSGTQLSVL.

This clone is a singleton in its sample. This sequence joins TRBV4-2 and TRBJ2-3; TRBD2 matches at 7 bases. Losses at the gene ends were 3 bases for V and 2 bases for J; bases not matched to a gene: 5. The CDR3 covers 15 residues. Germline V gene lookup returns CDR1 LGHNA and CDR2 YNFKEQ. CDR3 sequence reads: CASSQGSGNTDTQYF. The CDR3 DNA reads TGTGCCAGCAGCCAGGGAAGCGGGAACACAGATACGCAGTATTTT.

The V gene is TRBV6-6, the J gene TRBJ1-5; no reliable D call. V was trimmed by 2 bases and J by 7 bases, leaving 15 bases between them. The CDR3 runs 15 residues. Germline V gene data show CDR1 as MNHNY and CDR2 as SVGAGI (reference sequence). The CDR3 DNA reads as TGTGCCAGCAGTTACGTATCGGCGGTGGGACAGCCCCAGCATTTT. Residues: CASSYVSAVGQPQHF.

This clone appeared a single time. In nucleotides, the CDR3 is TGTGCCAGCAGTATCTACAGGGGAGTGGACAATGAGCAGTTCTTC. Translating it yields CASSIYRGVDNEQFF. The chain has TRBV7-9 and TRBJ2-1, with 7 nucleotides matching TRBD1. Per germline, CDR1 SEHNR and CDR2 FQNEAQ (reference sequence). The V segment lost 6 bases and the J segment 5 bases; nucleotides outside the gene matches: 10. The CDR3 runs 15 residues.

This clone came up a few times. The V call is TRBV28, the J call TRBJ1-5; D may be TRBD1 (6 bases). The CDR3 loop spans 10 amino acids. Germline V gives CDR1 MDHEN, CDR2 SYDVKM. Trimming removed 10 bases at V and 11 bases at J, with 12 bases between. In nucleotides, the CDR3 is TGTGCCACCCACAGGGTGTCCCAGCATTTT. The encoded protein is CATHRVSQHF.

This chain connects TRBV2 to TRBJ2-1, with D possibly being TRBD2 (5 bases). The CDR3 extends over 11 amino acids. Trimming took 8 bases from V and 4 from J, leaving 6 bases between them. The germline CDR1 and CDR2 sequences are SNHLY and FYNNEI. CDR3 in amino acids: CASGSYNEQFF. CDR3 nucleotide sequence: TGTGCCAGCGGGAGTTACAATGAGCAGTTCTTC.

This sequence joins TRBV27 and TRBJ2-5, with 16 nucleotides matching TRBD2. V shed 5 bases and J 5 bases; nucleotides not matched to a gene: 11. The germline gives CDR1 MNHEY, CDR2 SMNVEV (reference sequence). This CDR3 contains 18 residues. CDR3 sequence (DNA): TGTGCCAGCAGTAGCGGGACTAGCGGGAGGGCCGGTCGGGAGACCCAGTACTTC. Translating gives CASSSGTSGRAGRETQYF.

The chain employs TRBV28 and TRBJ2-2; TRBD1 is a possible D gene (6 bases). Germline V gives CDR1 MDHEN, CDR2 SYDVKM. This CDR3 comprises 15 residues. V was pared by 6 bases and J by 1 base, with 12 bases between. The CDR3 spells CASSPQGMNTGELFF. In DNA form, the CDR3 reads TGTGCCAGCAGCCCCCAGGGGATGAACACCGGGGAGCTGTTTTTT.

V is TRBV19 and J is TRBJ2-7, with TRBD1 identical over 12 bases. The CDR3 has 17 amino acids. The V segment lost 5 bases and the J segment 4 bases; nucleotides outside the gene matches: 12. Germline V gene data show CDR1 as LNHDA and CDR2 as SQIVND (reference sequence). The CDR3, as DNA: TGTGCCAGTAGTGTCACCGGGACAGGGGGCGTTTGGTACGAGCAGTACTTC. It yields the protein CASSVTGTGGVWYEQYF.

This chain connects TRBV9 to TRBJ1-2; 7 nucleotides match TRBD1. V shed 3 bases and J 11 bases; nucleotides not matched to a gene: 10. Germline CDR1 reads SGDLS; CDR2 reads YYNGEE. This CDR3 has 13 amino acids. CDR3: CASSAPGQSSYTF. The CDR3 coding sequence is TGTGCCAGCAGCGCCCCGGGACAGTCTTCGTACACCTTC.